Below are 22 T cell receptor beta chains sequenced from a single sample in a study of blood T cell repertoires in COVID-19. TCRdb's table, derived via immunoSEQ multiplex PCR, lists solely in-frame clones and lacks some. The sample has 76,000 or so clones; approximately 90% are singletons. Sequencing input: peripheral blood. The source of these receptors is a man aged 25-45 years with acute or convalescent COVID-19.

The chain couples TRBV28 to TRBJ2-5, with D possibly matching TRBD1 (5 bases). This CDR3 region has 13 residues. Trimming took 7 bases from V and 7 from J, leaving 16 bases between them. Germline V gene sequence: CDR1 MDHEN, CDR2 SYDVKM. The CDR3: CASTLTGRGTQYF. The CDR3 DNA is TGTGCCAGCACCCTAACGGGTAGGGGGACCCAGTACTTC.

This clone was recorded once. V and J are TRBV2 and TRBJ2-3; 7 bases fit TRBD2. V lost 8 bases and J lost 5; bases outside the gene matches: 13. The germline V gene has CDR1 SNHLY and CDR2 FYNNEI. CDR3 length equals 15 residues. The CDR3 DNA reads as TGTGCCAGCTACCTGTCGGGAGGCCGGATAGATACGCAGTATTTT. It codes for CASYLSGGRIDTQYF.

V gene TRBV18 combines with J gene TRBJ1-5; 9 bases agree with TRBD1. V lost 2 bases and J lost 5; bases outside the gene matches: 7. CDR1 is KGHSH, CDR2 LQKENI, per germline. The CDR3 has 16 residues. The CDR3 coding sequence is TGTGCCAGCTCACCAGGGACAGGGCTGGTGGATCAGCCCCAGCATTTT. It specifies CASSPGTGLVDQPQHF.

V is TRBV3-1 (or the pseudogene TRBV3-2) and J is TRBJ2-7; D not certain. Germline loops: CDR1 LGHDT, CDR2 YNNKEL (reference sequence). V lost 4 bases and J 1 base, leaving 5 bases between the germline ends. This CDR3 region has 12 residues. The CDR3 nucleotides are TGTGCCAGCAGCCGCGGATCCTACGAGCAGTACTTC. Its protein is CASSRGSYEQYF.

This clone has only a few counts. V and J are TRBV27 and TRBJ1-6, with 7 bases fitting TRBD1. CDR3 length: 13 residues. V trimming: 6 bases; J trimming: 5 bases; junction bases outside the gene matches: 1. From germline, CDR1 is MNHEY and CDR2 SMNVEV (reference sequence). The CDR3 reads CASRGTDNSPLHF. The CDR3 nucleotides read TGTGCCAGCAGAGGGACAGATAATTCACCCCTCCACTTT.

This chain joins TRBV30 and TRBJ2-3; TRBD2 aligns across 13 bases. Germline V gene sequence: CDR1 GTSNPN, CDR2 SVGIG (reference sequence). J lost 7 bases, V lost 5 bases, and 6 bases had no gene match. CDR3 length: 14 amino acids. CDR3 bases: TGTGCCTGGGTGACTAGCGGGAGGAGTCATACGCAGTATTTT. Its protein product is CAWVTSGRSHTQYF.

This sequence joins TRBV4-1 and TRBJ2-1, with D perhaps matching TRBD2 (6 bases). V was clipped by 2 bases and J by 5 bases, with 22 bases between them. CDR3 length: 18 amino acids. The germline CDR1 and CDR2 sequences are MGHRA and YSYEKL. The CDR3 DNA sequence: TGCGCCAGCAGCCAATCGGTTCCGGGAGCCCTTTTGGACAATGAGCAGTTCTTC. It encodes CASSQSVPGALLDNEQFF.

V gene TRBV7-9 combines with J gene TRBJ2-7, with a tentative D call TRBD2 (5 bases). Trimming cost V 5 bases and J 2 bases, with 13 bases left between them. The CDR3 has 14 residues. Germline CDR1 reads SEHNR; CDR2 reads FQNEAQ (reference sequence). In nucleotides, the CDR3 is TGTGCCAGCAGCACCGGACGGGGTGCCTACGAGCAGTACTTC. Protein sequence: CASSTGRGAYEQYF.

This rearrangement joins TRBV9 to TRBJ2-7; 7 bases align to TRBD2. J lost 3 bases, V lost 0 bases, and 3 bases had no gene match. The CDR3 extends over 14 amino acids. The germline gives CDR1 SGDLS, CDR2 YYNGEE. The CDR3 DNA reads TGTGCCAGCAGCGTAGGACTAGCAGGCTACGAGCAGTACTTC. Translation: CASSVGLAGYEQYF. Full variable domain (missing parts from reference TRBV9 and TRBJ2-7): DSGVTQTPKHLITATGQRVTLRCSPRSGDLSVYWYQQSLDQGLQFLIQYYNGEERAKGNILERFSAQQFPDLHSELNLSSLELGDSALYFCASSVGLAGYEQYFGPGTRLTVT.

Written as DNA, the CDR3 is TGTGCCAGCATTTTTCTAGCGGCATCGACAGATACGCAGTATTTT. Translating gives CASIFLAASTDTQYF. The rearrangement joins TRBV28 to TRBJ2-3; 7 bases are shared with TRBD2. Trimming took 7 bases from V and 3 from J; bases not matched to a gene: 10. Per germline, CDR1 MDHEN and CDR2 SYDVKM. The CDR3 length is 15 residues.

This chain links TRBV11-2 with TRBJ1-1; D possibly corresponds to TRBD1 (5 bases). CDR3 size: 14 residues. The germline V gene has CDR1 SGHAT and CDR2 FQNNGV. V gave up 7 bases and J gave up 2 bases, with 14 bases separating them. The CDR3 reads CASNGYGGNTEAFF. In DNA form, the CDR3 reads TGTGCCAGCAACGGGTACGGGGGAAACACTGAAGCTTTCTTT.

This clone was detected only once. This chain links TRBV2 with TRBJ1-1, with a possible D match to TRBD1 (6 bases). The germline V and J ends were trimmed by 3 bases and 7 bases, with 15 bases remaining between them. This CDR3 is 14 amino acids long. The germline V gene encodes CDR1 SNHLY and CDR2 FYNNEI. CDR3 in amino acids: CASSERGQQIEAFF. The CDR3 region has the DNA TGTGCCAGCAGTGAGAGAGGACAGCAGATTGAAGCTTTCTTT. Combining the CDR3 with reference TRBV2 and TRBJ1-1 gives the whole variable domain EPEVTQTPSHQVTQMGQEVILRCVPISNHLYFYWYRQILGQKVEFLVSFYNNEISEKSEIFDDQFSVERPDGSNFTLKIRSTKLEDSAMYFCASSERGQQIEAFFGQGTRLTVV.

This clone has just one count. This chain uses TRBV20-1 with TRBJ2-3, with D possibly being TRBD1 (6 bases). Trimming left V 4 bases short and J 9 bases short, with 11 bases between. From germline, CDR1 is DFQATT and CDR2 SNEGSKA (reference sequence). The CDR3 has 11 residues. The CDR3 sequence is CSATSGATQYF. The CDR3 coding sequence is TGCAGTGCTACCTCAGGGGCGACGCAGTATTTT.

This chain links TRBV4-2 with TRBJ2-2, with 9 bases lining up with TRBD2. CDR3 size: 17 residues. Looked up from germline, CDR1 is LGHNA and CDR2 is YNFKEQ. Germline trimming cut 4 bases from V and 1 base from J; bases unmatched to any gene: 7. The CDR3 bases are TGTGCCAGCAGCCCGCCACCTAGCGGGATGAACACCGGGGAGCTGTTTTTT. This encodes CASSPPPSGMNTGELFF.

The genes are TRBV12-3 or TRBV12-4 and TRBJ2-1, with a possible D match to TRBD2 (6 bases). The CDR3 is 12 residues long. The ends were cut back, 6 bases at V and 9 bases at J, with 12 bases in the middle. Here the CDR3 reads CASRRLVFEQFF. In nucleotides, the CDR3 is TGTGCCAGCAGAAGACTAGTGTTTGAGCAGTTCTTC.

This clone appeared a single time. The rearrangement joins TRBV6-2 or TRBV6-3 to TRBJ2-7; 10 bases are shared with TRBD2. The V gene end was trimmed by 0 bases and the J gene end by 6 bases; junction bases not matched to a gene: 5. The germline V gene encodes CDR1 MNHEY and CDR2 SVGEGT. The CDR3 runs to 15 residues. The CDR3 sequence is CASSYSSSGSREQYF. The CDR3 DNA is TGTGCCAGCAGTTACTCCTCTAGCGGGAGCCGCGAGCAGTACTTC.

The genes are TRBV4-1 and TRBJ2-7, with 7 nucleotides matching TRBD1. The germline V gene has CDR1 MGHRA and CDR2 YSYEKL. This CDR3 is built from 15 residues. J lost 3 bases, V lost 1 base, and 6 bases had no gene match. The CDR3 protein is CASSQGQGANYEQYF. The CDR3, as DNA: TGCGCCAGCAGCCAAGGACAGGGCGCGAACTACGAGCAGTACTTC.

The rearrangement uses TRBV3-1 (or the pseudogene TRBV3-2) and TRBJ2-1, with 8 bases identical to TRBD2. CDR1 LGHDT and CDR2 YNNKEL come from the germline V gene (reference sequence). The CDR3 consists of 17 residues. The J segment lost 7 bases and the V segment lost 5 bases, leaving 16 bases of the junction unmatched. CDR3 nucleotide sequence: TGTGCCAGCAGCTCAACGATTGGTAGCGGGGACGGGAATGAGCAGTTCTTC. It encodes CASSSTIGSGDGNEQFF.

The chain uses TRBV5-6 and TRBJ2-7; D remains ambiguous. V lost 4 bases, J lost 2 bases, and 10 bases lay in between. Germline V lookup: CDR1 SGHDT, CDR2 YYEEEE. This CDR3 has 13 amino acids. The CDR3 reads CASSPNYPYEQYF. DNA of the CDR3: TGTGCCAGCAGCCCCAACTACCCCTACGAGCAGTACTTC.

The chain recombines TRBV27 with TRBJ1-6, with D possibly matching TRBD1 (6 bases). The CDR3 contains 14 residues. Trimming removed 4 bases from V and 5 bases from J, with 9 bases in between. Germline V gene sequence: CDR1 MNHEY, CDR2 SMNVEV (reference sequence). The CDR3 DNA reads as TGTGCCAGCAGTTACAGGGATCATAATTCACCCCTCCACTTT. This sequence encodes CASSYRDHNSPLHF.

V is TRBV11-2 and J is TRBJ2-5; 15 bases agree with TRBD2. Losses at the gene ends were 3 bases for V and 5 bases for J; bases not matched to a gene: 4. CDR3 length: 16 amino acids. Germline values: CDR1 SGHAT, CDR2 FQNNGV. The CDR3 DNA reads TGTGCCAGCAGCTTGGGACTAGCGGGAGGTTTTGAGACCCAGTACTTC. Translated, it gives CASSLGLAGGFETQYF.

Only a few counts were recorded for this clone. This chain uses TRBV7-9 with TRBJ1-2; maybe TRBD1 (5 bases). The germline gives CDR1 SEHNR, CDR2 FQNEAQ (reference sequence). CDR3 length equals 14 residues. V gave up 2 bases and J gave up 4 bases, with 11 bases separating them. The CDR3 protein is CASSLQGPAYGYTF. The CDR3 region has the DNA TGTGCCAGCAGCTTACAGGGCCCAGCCTATGGCTACACCTTC.